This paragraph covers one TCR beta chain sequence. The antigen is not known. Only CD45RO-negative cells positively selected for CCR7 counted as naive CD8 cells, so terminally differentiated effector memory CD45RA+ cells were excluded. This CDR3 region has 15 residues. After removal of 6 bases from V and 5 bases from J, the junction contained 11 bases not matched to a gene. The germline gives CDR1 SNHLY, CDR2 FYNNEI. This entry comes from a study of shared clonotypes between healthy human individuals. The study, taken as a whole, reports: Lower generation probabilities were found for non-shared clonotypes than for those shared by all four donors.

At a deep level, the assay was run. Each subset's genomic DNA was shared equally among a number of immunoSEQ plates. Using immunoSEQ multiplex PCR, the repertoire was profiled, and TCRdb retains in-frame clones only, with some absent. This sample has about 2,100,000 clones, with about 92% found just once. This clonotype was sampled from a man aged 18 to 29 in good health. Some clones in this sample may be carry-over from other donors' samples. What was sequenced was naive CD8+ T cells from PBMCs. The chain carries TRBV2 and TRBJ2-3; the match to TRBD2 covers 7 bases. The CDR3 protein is CASRERTSALDTQYF. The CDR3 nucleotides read TGTGCCAGCAGAGAAAGGACTAGTGCTTTAGATACGCAGTATTTT. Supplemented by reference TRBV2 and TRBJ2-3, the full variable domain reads EPEVTQTPSHQVTQMGQEVILRCVPISNHLYFYWYRQILGQKVEFLVSFYNNEISEKSEIFDDQFSVERPDGSNFTLKIRSTKLEDSAMYFCASRERTSALDTQYFGPGTRLTVL.